Sequencing of this TCR beta chain was carried out in a study of cytomegalovirus exposure and HLA in healthy donors. Remarks on this clone: Antigen unknown.

The study, taken as a whole, reports: Later analysis suggested links between common viral pathogens and several top significant clusters. Exclusion applied to some V segments, including TRBV6-2 and TRBV6-3, as they were indistinguishable. Earlier analysis found most TCR beta V segments productive about 87% or about 30% of the time. When a later analysis was performed, an Asian-associated ancestry cluster reportedly had fewer N-insertions than the roughly 700-donor mean.

The PCR contained 60 Vbeta and 13 Jbeta primers. This table comes from immunoSEQ multiplex PCR, and its TCRdb copy is limited to in-frame clones, with some not included. The sample shows about 180,000 clones, nearly 80% of them seen only once. The CDR3 extends over 11 amino acids. V lost 6 bases and J 6 bases, leaving 12 bases between the germline ends. Per the germline V gene, CDR1 is DFQATT and CDR2 is SNEGSKA (reference sequence). The chain uses TRBV20-1 and TRBJ2-7; D gene unclear. The receptor was derived from a middle-aged man in good health and CMV-seropositive. Material: PBMCs. CDR3: CSALRLGEQYF. In DNA form, the CDR3 reads TGCAGTGCGCTCCGACTCGGCGAGCAGTACTTC.